The clone carrying this T cell receptor (beta chain) has just a few counts. No antigen is known for it. Sequencing libraries made from TCR beta cDNA carried unique molecular identifiers. TCRdb independently ran MiXCR on the PCR reads; one entry per CDR3 protein. The sample shows roughly 180,000 distinct CDR3 sequences, about 29% of them seen only once. CDR3 length: 18 amino acids. V lost 2 bases to trimming and J lost 0 bases; unmatched junction nucleotides: 12. CDR1 and CDR2 from the germline V gene are SGHRS and YFSETQ. This specimen belongs to a study of post-analysis software for immune sequencing data. At the level of the study: Courses of disease covered relapsing-remitting, secondary progressive and progressive-relapsing multiple sclerosis. The study's findings and limits: With TRBV5-6, TRBV5-1 and TRBV20-1 included, about 5 TRBV segments were more frequent in patients than in controls. Comparison with controls showed significantly lower normalized Chao1 diversity in multiple sclerosis patients. Batch-mates among the samples co-clustered strongly by F measure.

This sequence joins TRBV5-1 and TRBJ1-1; 8 bases are a match to TRBD1. This TCR came from a girl aged 5-17 years with multiple sclerosis. Sequenced input: blood. CDR3 sequence: CASSFVAGGGFMNTEAFF. The CDR3, as DNA: TGCGCCAGCAGCTTCGTTGCAGGGGGCGGGTTCATGAACACTGAAGCTTTCTTT.